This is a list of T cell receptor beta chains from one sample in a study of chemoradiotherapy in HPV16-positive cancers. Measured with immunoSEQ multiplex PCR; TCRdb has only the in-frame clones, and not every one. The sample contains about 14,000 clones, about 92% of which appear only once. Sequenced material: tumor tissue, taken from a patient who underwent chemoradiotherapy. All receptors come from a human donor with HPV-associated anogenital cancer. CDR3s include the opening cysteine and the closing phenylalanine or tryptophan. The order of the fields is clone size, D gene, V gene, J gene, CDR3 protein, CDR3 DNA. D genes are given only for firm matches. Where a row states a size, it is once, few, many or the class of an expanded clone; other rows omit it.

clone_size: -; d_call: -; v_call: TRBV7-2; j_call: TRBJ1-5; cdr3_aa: CASSLGPGTGSNQPQHF; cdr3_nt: TGTGCCAGCAGCTTAGGGCCCGGCACTGGAAGCAATCAGCCCCAGCATTTT
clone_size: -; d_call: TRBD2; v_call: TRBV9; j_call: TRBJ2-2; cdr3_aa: CASSPQAGGLITGELFF; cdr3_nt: TGTGCCAGCAGCCCGCAGGCGGGAGGGCTAATAACCGGGGAGCTGTTTTTT
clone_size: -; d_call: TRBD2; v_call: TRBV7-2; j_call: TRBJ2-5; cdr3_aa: CASSSGLVGVLGTQYF; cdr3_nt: TGTGCCAGCAGCTCGGGACTAGTGGGAGTTTTGGGGACCCAGTACTTC
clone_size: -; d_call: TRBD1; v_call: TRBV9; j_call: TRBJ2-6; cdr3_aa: CASSEGARVSGANVLTF; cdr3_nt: TGTGCCAGCAGCGAGGGGGCCAGGGTCTCTGGGGCCAACGTCCTGACTTTC
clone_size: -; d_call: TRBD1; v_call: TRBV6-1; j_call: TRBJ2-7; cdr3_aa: CASSDPLGDSTYEQYF; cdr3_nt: TGTGCCAGCAGTGACCCCTTGGGGGACAGTACCTACGAGCAGTACTTC
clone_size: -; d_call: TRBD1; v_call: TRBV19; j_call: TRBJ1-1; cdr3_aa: CASGTGGTRRAFF; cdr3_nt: TGTGCCAGTGGGACAGGGGGAACAAGGAGAGCTTTCTTT
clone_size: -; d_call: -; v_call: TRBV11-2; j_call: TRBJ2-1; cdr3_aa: CASSLDRANEQFF; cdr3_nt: TGTGCCAGCAGCTTAGATCGGGCGAATGAGCAGTTCTTC
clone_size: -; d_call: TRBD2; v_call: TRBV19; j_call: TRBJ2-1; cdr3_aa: CASSIPRDYQFNEQFF; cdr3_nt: TGTGCCAGTAGTATCCCTCGGGACTACCAATTCAATGAGCAGTTCTTC
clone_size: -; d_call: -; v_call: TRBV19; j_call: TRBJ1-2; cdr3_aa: CASSWGTNYGYTF; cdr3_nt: TGTGCCAGTAGTTGGGGCACGAACTATGGCTACACCTTC
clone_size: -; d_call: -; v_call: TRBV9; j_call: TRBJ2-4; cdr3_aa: CASSVAADAKNIQYF; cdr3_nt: TGTGCCAGCAGCGTAGCGGCGGATGCCAAAAACATTCAGTACTTC
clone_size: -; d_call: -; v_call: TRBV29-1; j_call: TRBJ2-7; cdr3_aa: CSVLIRGLGYEQYF; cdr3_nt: TGCAGCGTTCTCATCCGAGGTTTGGGATACGAGCAGTACTTC
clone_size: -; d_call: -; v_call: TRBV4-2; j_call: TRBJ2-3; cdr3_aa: CASRGGGEADTQYF; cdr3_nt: TGTGCCAGCAGAGGGGGAGGGGAGGCAGATACGCAGTATTTT
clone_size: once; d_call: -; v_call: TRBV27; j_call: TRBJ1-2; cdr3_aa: CASSLSLGQGYTF; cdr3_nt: TGTGCCAGCAGTTTATCCCTAGGACAAGGCTACACCTTC
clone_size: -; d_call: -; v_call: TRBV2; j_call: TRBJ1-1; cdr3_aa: CASSTGAGTEAFF; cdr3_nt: TGTGCCAGCAGTACTGGGGCAGGCACTGAAGCTTTCTTT
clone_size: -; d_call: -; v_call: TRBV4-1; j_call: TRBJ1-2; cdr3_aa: CASSQQGRGGYTF; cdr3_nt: TGCGCCAGCAGCCAACAGGGAAGAGGCGGCTACACCTTC
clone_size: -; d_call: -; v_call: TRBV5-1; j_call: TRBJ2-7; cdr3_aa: CASSLSGSSYEQYF; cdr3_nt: TGCGCCAGCAGCTTGTCGGGAAGCTCCTACGAGCAGTACTTC
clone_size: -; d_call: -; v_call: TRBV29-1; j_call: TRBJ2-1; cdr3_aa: CSVVENGYNEQFF; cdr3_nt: TGCAGCGTTGTAGAGAACGGTTACAATGAGCAGTTCTTC
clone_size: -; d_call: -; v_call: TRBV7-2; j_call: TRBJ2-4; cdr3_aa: CASSSGDIQYF; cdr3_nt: TGTGCCAGCAGCTCTGGGGACATTCAGTACTTC
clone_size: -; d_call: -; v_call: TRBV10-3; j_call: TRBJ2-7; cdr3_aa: CAISESPGKSSYEQYF; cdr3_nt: TGTGCCATCAGTGAGTCGCCCGGGAAGAGCTCCTACGAGCAGTACTTC
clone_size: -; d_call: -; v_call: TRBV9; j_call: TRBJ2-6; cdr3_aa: CASSSAGANVLTF; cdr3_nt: TGTGCCAGTTCCTCGGCGGGGGCCAACGTCCTGACTTTC
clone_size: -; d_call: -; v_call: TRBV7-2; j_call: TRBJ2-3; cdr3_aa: CASSLPFLDTQYF; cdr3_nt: TGTGCCAGCAGCTTACCCTTTTTAGATACGCAGTATTTT
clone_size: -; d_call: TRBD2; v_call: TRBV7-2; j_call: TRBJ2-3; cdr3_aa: CASSLSSGNTDTQYF; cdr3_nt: TGTGCCAGCAGCTTATCTAGCGGAAACACAGATACGCAGTATTTT
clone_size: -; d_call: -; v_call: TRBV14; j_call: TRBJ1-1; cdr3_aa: CASSQDGRAEAFF; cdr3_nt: TGTGCCAGCAGCCAAGACGGGCGGGCTGAAGCTTTCTTT
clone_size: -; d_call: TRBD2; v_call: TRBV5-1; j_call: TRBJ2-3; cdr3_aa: CASSAVAGGPTDTQYF; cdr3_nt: TGCGCCAGCAGCGCTGTAGCGGGAGGGCCCACAGATACGCAGTATTTT
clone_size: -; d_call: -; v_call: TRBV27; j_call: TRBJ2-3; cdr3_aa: CASSLGGDTQYF; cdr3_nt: TGTGCCAGCAGTTTAGGGGGTGATACGCAGTATTTT
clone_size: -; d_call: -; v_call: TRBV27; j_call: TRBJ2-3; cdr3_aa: CASRGAQTDTDTQYF; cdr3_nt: TGTGCCAGCAGGGGAGCACAGACTGACACAGATACGCAGTATTTT
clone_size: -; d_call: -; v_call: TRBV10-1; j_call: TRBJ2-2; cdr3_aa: CASTPEVDGELFF; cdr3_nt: TGCGCCAGCACCCCAGAGGTGGACGGGGAGCTGTTTTTT
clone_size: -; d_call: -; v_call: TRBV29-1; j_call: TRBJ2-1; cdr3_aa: CSVEDLKGHEQFF; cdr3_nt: TGCAGCGTTGAAGATCTCAAAGGGCATGAGCAGTTCTTC
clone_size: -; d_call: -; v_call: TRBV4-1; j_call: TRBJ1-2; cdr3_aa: CASSPRSALKRTF; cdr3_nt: TGCGCCAGCAGCCCGCGCTCAGCTCTAAAGCGGACCTTC
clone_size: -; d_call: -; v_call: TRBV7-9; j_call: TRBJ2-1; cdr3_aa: CASSLPWSGEQFF; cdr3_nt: TGTGCCAGCAGCTTACCGTGGAGCGGTGAGCAGTTCTTC
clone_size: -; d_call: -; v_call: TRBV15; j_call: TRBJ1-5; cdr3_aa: CATSYGVNQPQHF; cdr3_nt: TGTGCCACCAGTTACGGGGTGAATCAGCCCCAGCATTTT
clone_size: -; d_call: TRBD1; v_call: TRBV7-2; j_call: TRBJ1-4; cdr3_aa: CASSLISGQGNEKLFF; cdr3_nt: TGTGCCAGCAGCTTAATTTCGGGACAGGGTAATGAAAAACTGTTTTTT
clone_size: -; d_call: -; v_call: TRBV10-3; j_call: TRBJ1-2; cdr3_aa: CAISVNRDPPNYGYTF; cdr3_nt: TGTGCCATCAGCGTCAACAGGGACCCTCCCAACTATGGCTACACCTTC
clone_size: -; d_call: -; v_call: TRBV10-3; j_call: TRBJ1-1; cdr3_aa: CAISERIPGVTEAFF; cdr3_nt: TGTGCCATCAGTGAAAGGATCCCGGGGGTCACTGAAGCTTTCTTT
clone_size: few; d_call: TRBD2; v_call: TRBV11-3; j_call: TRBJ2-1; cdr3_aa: CASSSGLAVGPEQFF; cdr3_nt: TGTGCCAGCAGCTCCGGACTAGCGGTGGGTCCTGAGCAGTTCTTC
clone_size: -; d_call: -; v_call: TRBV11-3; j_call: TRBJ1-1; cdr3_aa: CASSTRGTEAFF; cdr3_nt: TGTGCCAGCAGCACAAGGGGCACTGAAGCTTTCTTT
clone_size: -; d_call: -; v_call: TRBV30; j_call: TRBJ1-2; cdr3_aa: CASTSLQGANDYTF; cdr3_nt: TGTGCCTCGACAAGCCTGCAGGGCGCCAATGACTACACCTTC
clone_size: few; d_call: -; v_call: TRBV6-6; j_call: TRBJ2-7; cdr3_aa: CASRISGTPSSDEQYF; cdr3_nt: TGTGCCAGCAGGATTAGCGGAACTCCCTCTAGCGACGAGCAGTACTTC
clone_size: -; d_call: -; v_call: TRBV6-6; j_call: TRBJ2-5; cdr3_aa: CASSYSQAKETQYF; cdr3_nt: TGTGCCAGCAGTTACTCCCAGGCTAAAGAGACCCAGTACTTC
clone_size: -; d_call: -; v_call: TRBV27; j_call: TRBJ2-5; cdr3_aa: CASSFWGETQYF; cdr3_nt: TGTGCCAGCAGTTTTTGGGGGGAGACCCAGTACTTC
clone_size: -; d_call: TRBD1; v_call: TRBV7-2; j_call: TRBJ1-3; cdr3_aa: CASSRDRGNTIYF; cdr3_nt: TGTGCCAGCAGCCGGGACAGGGGAAACACCATATATTTT
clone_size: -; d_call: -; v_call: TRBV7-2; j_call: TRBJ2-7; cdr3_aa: CASSLGRPYEQYF; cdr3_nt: TGTGCCAGCAGCTTAGGGAGACCCTACGAGCAGTACTTC
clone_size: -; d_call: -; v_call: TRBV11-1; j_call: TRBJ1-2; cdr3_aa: CASSLGGMGSYGYTF; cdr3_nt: TGTGCCAGCAGCTTAGGCGGCATGGGCAGCTATGGCTACACCTTC
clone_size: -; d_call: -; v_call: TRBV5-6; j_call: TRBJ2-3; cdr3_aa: CASSLGAGAWRAQYF; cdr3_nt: TGTGCCAGCAGCTTGGGAGCGGGCGCCTGGAGGGCGCAGTATTTT
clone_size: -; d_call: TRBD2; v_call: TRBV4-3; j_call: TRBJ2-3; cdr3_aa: CASSRQGGTSGFTDTQYF; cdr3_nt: TGCGCCAGCAGCCGCCAGGGGGGGACTAGCGGATTCACAGATACGCAGTATTTT
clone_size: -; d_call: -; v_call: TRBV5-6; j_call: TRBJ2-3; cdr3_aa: CASSWGEERGAQYF; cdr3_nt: TGTGCCAGCAGCTGGGGGGAAGAGCGTGGGGCGCAGTATTTT
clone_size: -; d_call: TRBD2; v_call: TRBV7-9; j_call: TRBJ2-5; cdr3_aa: CASSPSGSGETQYF; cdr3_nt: TGTGCCAGCAGCCCCAGCGGGAGTGGCGAGACCCAGTACTTC
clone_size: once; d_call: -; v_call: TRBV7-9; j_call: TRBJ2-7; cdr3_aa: CASSPGAYEQYF; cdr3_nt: TGTGCCAGCAGCCCGGGGGCCTACGAGCAGTACTTC
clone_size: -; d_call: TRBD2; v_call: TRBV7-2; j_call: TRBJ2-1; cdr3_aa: CASSSSGNPYNEQFF; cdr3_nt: TGTGCCAGCAGCTCTAGCGGGAACCCCTACAATGAGCAGTTCTTC
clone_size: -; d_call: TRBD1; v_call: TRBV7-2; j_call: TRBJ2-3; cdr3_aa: CASSPGQGTDTQYF; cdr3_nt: TGTGCCAGCAGCCCCGGACAGGGCACAGATACGCAGTATTTT
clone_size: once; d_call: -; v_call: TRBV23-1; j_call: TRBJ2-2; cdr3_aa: CASSHPTGGTGGELFF; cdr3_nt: TGCGCCAGCAGTCACCCGACAGGAGGGACGGGCGGGGAGCTGTTTTTT
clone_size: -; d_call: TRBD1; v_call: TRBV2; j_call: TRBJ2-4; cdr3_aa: CACGTGIISKNIQYF; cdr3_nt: TGTGCTTGCGGGACAGGGATTATATCCAAAAACATTCAGTACTTC
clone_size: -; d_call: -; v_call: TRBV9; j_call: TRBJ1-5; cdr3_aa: CASSVDGWNQPQHF; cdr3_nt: TGTGCCAGCAGCGTCGATGGCTGGAATCAGCCCCAGCATTTT
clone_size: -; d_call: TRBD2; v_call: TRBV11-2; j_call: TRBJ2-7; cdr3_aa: CASSLDRLAGGSYEQYF; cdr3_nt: TGTGCCAGCAGCTTAGATCGGCTAGCGGGGGGATCCTACGAGCAGTACTTC
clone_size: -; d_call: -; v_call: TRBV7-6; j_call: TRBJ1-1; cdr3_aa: CASSSQPGTHAFF; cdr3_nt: TGTGCCAGCAGCTCCCAACCAGGGACACACGCTTTCTTT
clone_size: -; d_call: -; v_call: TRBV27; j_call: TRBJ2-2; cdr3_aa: CASRWISAGELFF; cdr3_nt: TGTGCCAGCAGGTGGATTTCCGCCGGGGAGCTGTTTTTT
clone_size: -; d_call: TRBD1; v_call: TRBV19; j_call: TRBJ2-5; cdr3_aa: CASSRDREGQGETQYF; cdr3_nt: TGTGCCAGTAGTAGAGACAGGGAAGGGCAGGGCGAGACCCAGTACTTC